Following are 17 T cell receptor beta chains from one sample sequenced in a study of blood T cells in healthy people across ages. A second 7 to 11 cycle PCR used barcoded and J-beta primers. TCRdb ran MiXCR on the 5' RACE reads and lists one entry per CDR3 protein. The table lists 1.5 million to 1.8 million distinct CDR3 sequences, roughly two fifths of them singletons. Sequencing was carried out using blood. These receptors were taken from a young woman in good health.

The rearrangement links TRBV9 to TRBJ2-1, with no clear D. The CDR3 covers 12 residues. CDR1 and CDR2 (germline): SGDLS, YYNGEE. V was shortened by 4 bases and J by 11 bases, with 13 bases between the two germline ends. The CDR3 DNA follows: TGTGCCAGCAGCACCGCGACGGGTCAGCAGTTCTTC. The encoded protein is CASSTATGQQFF.

The chain couples TRBV20-1 to TRBJ1-2, with D hard to call. Germline lookup yields CDR1 DFQATT and CDR2 SNEGSKA (reference sequence). V was cut by 0 bases and J by 7 bases, with 6 bases left in between. This CDR3 has 11 residues. The CDR3 is CSARDLRGYTF. The CDR3 coding sequence is TGCAGTGCTAGAGATTTGCGTGGCTACACCTTC.

This chain joins TRBV20-1 and TRBJ2-1; D gene unclear. CDR1 and CDR2 (germline): DFQATT, SNEGSKA (reference sequence). This CDR3 is 12 amino acids long. In DNA, the CDR3 is TGCAGCTGGGTTTCCGAGTACAATGAGCAGTTCTTC. Its translation is CSWVSEYNEQFF.

The V and J genes are TRBV4-2 and TRBJ1-2; no clear D gene. Germline assignment: CDR1 LGHNA and CDR2 YNFKEQ. There are 16 residues in the CDR3. Trimming left V 4 bases short and J 5 bases short, with 20 bases between. For the CDR3, the DNA is TGTGCCAGCAGCCGAGAGACGGACCCCATGCCTTATGGCTACACCTTC. This translates into CASSRETDPMPYGYTF.

The chain joins TRBV25-1 to TRBJ2-7; D remains ambiguous. Trimming stripped 5 bases from V and 4 bases from J, with 15 bases between. Germline V lookup: CDR1 MGHDK, CDR2 SYGVNS. The CDR3 runs to 14 residues. The CDR3 is CASSHVGHRYEQYF. The CDR3 DNA follows: TGTGCCAGCAGTCACGTCGGCCATCGATACGAGCAGTACTTC.

This clonotype showed up just a few times. With a much larger clone just one base away, this may be a read error. The chain employs TRBV6-2 or TRBV6-3 and TRBJ1-5; no clear D. The V gene lost 2 bases and the J gene lost 2 bases, with 7 bases spanning the gap. Germline lookup yields CDR1 MNHEY and CDR2 SVGEGT. This CDR3 is built from 14 residues. CDR3 coding DNA: TGTGCCAGCAGTTACGCGGGAGGCAATCAGCCCCAGCATTTT. Translated: CASSYAGGNQPQHF.

J is TRBJ2-5 and V is TRBV19, with a possible D match to TRBD2 (5 bases). Per the germline V gene, CDR1 is LNHDA and CDR2 is SQIVND (reference sequence). This CDR3 has 15 residues. Trimming cost V 5 bases and J 5 bases, with 18 bases left between them. CDR3 residues: CASSADGGPRETQYF. CDR3 bases: TGTGCCAGTAGTGCAGACGGAGGACCGCGGGAGACCCAGTACTTC.

The J gene is TRBJ2-1, the V gene TRBV27, with 8 nucleotides matching TRBD1. TRBJ2-7 explains the end of the DNA better; the J call may be wrong. Germline V CDR1 and CDR2: MNHEY, SMNVEV (reference sequence). The CDR3 is made up of 15 amino acids. The CDR3 loop reads CASSARQGFYNEQYF. The CDR3 region has the DNA TGTGCCAGCAGTGCCAGACAGGGGTTCTACAATGAGCAGTACTTC.

The chain has TRBV4-3 and TRBJ2-3; D gene unclear. The germline V gene encodes CDR1 LGHNA and CDR2 YSLEER. The CDR3 consists of 13 residues. The ends were cut back, 4 bases at V and 3 bases at J, with 8 bases in the middle. The CDR3 here is CASSREWTDTQYF. In DNA form, the CDR3 reads TGCGCCAGCAGCCGGGAATGGACAGATACGCAGTATTTT.

This chain uses TRBV28 with TRBJ2-1, with TRBD1 as a possible D gene (5 bases). Germline assignment: CDR1 MDHEN and CDR2 SYDVKM. The V and J ends lost 3 bases and 2 bases respectively, with 17 bases between them. This CDR3 contains 17 residues. Here the CDR3 DNA reads TGTGCCAGCAGTTTTATTCTGGGCAGGGTTACCTACAATGAGCAGTTCTTC. This codes for CASSFILGRVTYNEQFF. Complete variable domain (other parts from reference TRBV28 and TRBJ2-1): DVKVTQSSRYLVKRTGEKVFLECVQDMDHENMFWYRQDPGLGLRLIYFSYDVKMKEKGDIPEGYSVSREKKERFSLILESASTNQTSMYLCASSFILGRVTYNEQFFGPGTRLTVL.

This chain links TRBV11-2 with TRBJ2-1; D remains ambiguous. This CDR3 has 13 amino acids. Germline assignment: CDR1 SGHAT and CDR2 FQNNGV. The ends were cut back, 5 bases at V and 9 bases at J, with 14 bases in the middle. CDR3 DNA: TGTGCCAGCAGCCCTCTAACACACCGTGAGCAGTTCTTC. It encodes CASSPLTHREQFF.

This clonotype came up a few times. This chain connects TRBV9 to TRBJ1-2; TRBD1 matches at 11 bases. This CDR3 contains 15 residues. Trimming removed 4 bases from V and 4 bases from J; junction bases left unmatched: 6. Germline lookup yields CDR1 SGDLS and CDR2 YYNGEE. This CDR3 reads CASSPGQGATYGYTF. CDR3 nucleotides: TGTGCCAGCAGCCCTGGACAGGGGGCTACCTATGGCTACACCTTC.

This sequence joins TRBV27 and TRBJ2-6, with TRBD1 identical over 7 bases. Losses at the gene ends were 10 bases for V and 0 bases for J; bases not matched to a gene: 9. The CDR3 extends over 16 amino acids. Germline CDR1 and CDR2: MNHEY and SMNVEV (reference sequence). CDR3 DNA: TGTGCCACCAAGAGACAGGGTGGCTCTGGGGCCAACGTCCTGACTTTC. Translation gives CATKRQGGSGANVLTF.

The J gene is TRBJ2-1, the V gene TRBV7-6; 11 nucleotides agree with TRBD2. TRBJ2-7 matches the DNA end more closely, so the J call is doubtful. This CDR3 is 16 amino acids long. The V gene's germline CDR1 is SGHVS and CDR2 FNYEAQ. The DNA of the CDR3 is TGTGCCAGCAGGCCCACCGGGACTAGCGGCTACAATGAGCAGTACTTC. It codes for CASRPTGTSGYNEQYF.

The chain couples TRBV27 to TRBJ2-1, with TRBD2 identical over 9 bases. Per germline, CDR1 MNHEY and CDR2 SMNVEV (reference sequence). Trimming removed 7 bases from V and 0 bases from J; junction bases left unmatched: 16. The CDR3 is 19 amino acids. CDR3 bases: TGTGCCAGCACTCAACGAGGGCTAGCGGGACGGAGCTCCTACAATGAGCAGTTCTTC. As protein: CASTQRGLAGRSSYNEQFF.

The CDR3 DNA follows: TGTGCCAGCAGACTTAGCGGGAGAAGCTACGAGCAGTACTTC. As protein: CASRLSGRSYEQYF. J is TRBJ2-7 and V is TRBV28; 9 bases match TRBD2. The V and J ends lost 6 bases and 3 bases, in that order; junction bases with no gene match: 6. The germline V gene has CDR1 MDHEN and CDR2 SYDVKM. The CDR3 is 14 residues long.

This clonotype was detected only a few times. This rearrangement joins TRBV7-2 to TRBJ1-4; 7 positions match TRBD1. Looked up from germline, CDR1 is SGHTA and CDR2 is FQGNSA. The CDR3 has 14 amino acids. V trimming: 5 bases; J trimming: 8 bases; junction bases outside the gene matches: 8. The CDR3 nucleotides are TGTGCCAGCAGCCATGACAGGGTGGGGGAAAAACTGTTTTTT. Its translation: CASSHDRVGEKLFF.